Below are 15 T cell receptor beta chains sequenced from a single sample in a study of response to subunit inactivated influenza vaccine. Each CDR3 protein gets one entry after TCRdb re-called the RT-PCR reads with MiXCR. The top ten hold roughly 10% of the sample, which has 700,000 to 800,000 distinct CDR3 sequences, less than 20% seen once. The specimen was PBMCs from blood, collected less than 6 days after vaccination. Every receptor here comes from a man aged 45-60 years who received an inactivated influenza vaccine.

J is TRBJ2-1 and V is TRBV5-1; D tentatively reads TRBD1 or TRBD2 (6 bases each). The CDR3 has 15 residues. The V and J ends lost 4 bases and 6 bases respectively, with 17 bases between them. CDR1 and CDR2 from the germline V gene are SGHRS and YFSETQ. The CDR3 DNA sequence: TGCGCCAGCAGCCCGTCGGGGGCATCGAGCAATGAGCAGTTCTTC. This gives the protein CASSPSGASSNEQFF.

This clonotype was observed a handful of times. This sequence joins TRBV5-1 and TRBJ2-1; D unresolved. V lost 7 bases, J lost 9 bases, and 11 bases lay in between. The germline V gene encodes CDR1 SGHRS and CDR2 YFSETQ. The CDR3 loop spans 11 amino acids. The CDR3 nucleotides read TGCGCCAGCGCCGATTCGGGTGAGCAGTTCTTC. It codes for CASADSGEQFF.

This clonotype was seen a handful of times. The gene calls are TRBV2 and TRBJ1-5; a weak D match, TRBD1 (5 bases). The germline CDR1 and CDR2 sequences are SNHLY and FYNNEI. The V gene lost 2 bases and the J gene lost 2 bases, with 7 bases spanning the gap. There are 14 residues in the CDR3. The CDR3 reads CASSERGGNQPQHF. The CDR3 nucleotides read TGTGCCAGCAGTGAAAGGGGTGGCAATCAGCCCCAGCATTTT.

This chain joins TRBV20-1 and TRBJ2-6; a possible D gene is TRBD1 (6 bases). The CDR3 loop spans 15 amino acids. Trimming stripped 6 bases from V and 0 bases from J, with 12 bases between. CDR1 is DFQATT, CDR2 SNEGSKA, per germline (reference sequence). The CDR3 here is CSARGPDSGANVLTF. As DNA, the CDR3 is TGCAGTGCCAGGGGACCTGACTCTGGGGCCAACGTCCTGACTTTC.

The chain's CDR3 is CASSLGEGYPIKYF. For the CDR3, the DNA is TGTGCCAGCAGTTTAGGTGAGGGGTACCCGATTAAGTACTTC. V gene TRBV27 combines with J gene TRBJ2-7, with D perhaps assigned TRBD1 or TRBD2 (5 bases each). CDR1 and CDR2 (germline): MNHEY, SMNVEV (reference sequence). This CDR3 is built from 14 residues. Trimming took 2 bases from V and 11 from J, leaving 19 bases between them.

The V call is TRBV20-1, the J call TRBJ2-3, with 10 bases lining up with TRBD2. The CDR3 covers 14 residues. Trimming at V came to 7 bases and at J to 5 bases, leaving 9 bases not matched to a gene. CDR1 and CDR2 from the germline V gene are DFQATT and SNEGSKA (reference sequence). The CDR3 DNA follows: TGCAGTGTCCCGCTAGCGGGAGTAATAGATACGCAGTATTTT. Protein: CSVPLAGVIDTQYF.

This clonotype was counted a few times. V is TRBV5-1 and J is TRBJ2-7, with TRBD2 as a possible D gene (6 bases). The CDR3 spans 14 residues. Trimming removed 1 base from V and 6 bases from J, with 14 bases in between. The germline V gene encodes CDR1 SGHRS and CDR2 YFSETQ. CDR3 protein: CASSLQGFGGEQYF. The CDR3 region has the DNA TGCGCCAGCAGCTTGCAGGGATTCGGGGGCGAGCAGTACTTC.

The rearrangement uses TRBV7-9 and TRBJ2-2; 8 bases are a match to TRBD2. CDR1 is SEHNR and CDR2 is FQNEAQ in the germline V gene (reference sequence). CDR3 length: 16 amino acids. V lost 2 bases to trimming and J lost 6 bases; unmatched junction nucleotides: 8. The CDR3 sequence is CASSLLSGGPAGELFF. The CDR3 bases are TGTGCCAGCAGCTTATTGAGCGGGGGCCCTGCCGGGGAGCTGTTTTTT.

In its sample, this clonotype was seen a few times. The CDR3 region is CSAIIQETQYF. The CDR3, as DNA: TGCAGTGCTATCATACAAGAGACCCAGTACTTC. The rearrangement links TRBV20-1 to TRBJ2-5; D not certain. CDR1 is DFQATT, CDR2 SNEGSKA, per germline (reference sequence). V was shortened by 4 bases and J by 2 bases, with 5 bases between the two germline ends. This CDR3 has 11 residues.

The chain has TRBV12-3 or TRBV12-4 and TRBJ2-1; 11 bases fit TRBD2. This CDR3 has 18 residues. Germline trimming cut 7 bases from V and 6 bases from J; bases unmatched to any gene: 17. In DNA form, the CDR3 reads TGTGCCAGCACCTCGTTTCCGCCTACTAGCGGGAGCGGCAATGAGCAGTTCTTC. Amino acids: CASTSFPPTSGSGNEQFF.

J is TRBJ2-7 and V is TRBV20-1; 15 bases agree with TRBD2. Germline lookup yields CDR1 DFQATT and CDR2 SNEGSKA (reference sequence). The CDR3 totals 15 residues. The V gene end was trimmed by 2 bases and the J gene end by 6 bases; junction bases not matched to a gene: 5. CDR3 loop: CSARSGTSGRFEQYF. DNA of the CDR3: TGCAGTGCTAGATCCGGGACTAGCGGGAGGTTCGAGCAGTACTTC.

The chain uses TRBV5-6 and TRBJ1-1; 8 nucleotides match TRBD1. The J segment lost 5 bases and the V segment lost 4 bases, leaving 10 bases of the junction unmatched. Germline V gene data show CDR1 as SGHDT and CDR2 as YYEEEE. The CDR3 contains 15 residues. CDR3 amino acids: CASSPIDRGRTEAFF. As DNA, the CDR3 is TGTGCCAGCAGCCCCATCGACAGGGGAAGGACTGAAGCTTTCTTT.

This clonotype was detected a few times. The chain couples TRBV6-2 or TRBV6-3 to TRBJ2-7, with TRBD2 matching over 10 bases. Trimming took 6 bases from V and 0 from J; bases not matched to a gene: 8. The CDR3 length is 16 residues. Germline loops: CDR1 MNHEY, CDR2 SVGEGT. In DNA form, the CDR3 reads TGTGCCAGCAGCTCTAGCGGGAGTAGGGACTCCTACGAGCAGTACTTC. Amino acid sequence: CASSSSGSRDSYEQYF.

This clonotype turned up a few times. The chain joins TRBV29-1 to TRBJ1-4, with D possibly being TRBD1 (5 bases). The CDR3 covers 12 residues. Germline V gives CDR1 SQVTM, CDR2 ANQGSEA. V lost 4 bases, J lost 5 bases, and 8 bases lay in between. CDR3 amino acids: CSVGGRNEKLFF. For the CDR3, the DNA is TGCAGCGTTGGGGGCAGGAATGAAAAACTGTTTTTT.

In this sample, this clonotype turned up many times. One junction end disagrees with the germline gene, perhaps due to a read error. The V call is TRBV6-2 or TRBV6-3, the J call TRBJ2-7; D remains ambiguous. In germline, CDR1 is MNHEY, CDR2 SVGEGT. The CDR3 is made up of 14 amino acids. CDR3 bases: TGCGCCAGCAGCTCTATGACGGAATCCTACGAGCAGTACTTC. Its translation: CASSSMTESYEQYF.